A single sample gave rise to the 28 T cell receptor beta chains below, sequenced in a study of cytotoxic CD8 clonotypes in ibrutinib-treated CLL. Measured with immunoSEQ multiplex PCR; TCRdb has only the in-frame clones, and not every one. The sample lists about 18,000 clones, about 86% seen once, with around 15% in the top ten. The sequences come from PBMCs, collected before ibrutinib treatment. The receptor set was obtained from a human donor with chronic lymphocytic leukemia.

This clone has a single count. The rearrangement links TRBV5-1 to TRBJ2-1; D uncertain. This CDR3 is 15 amino acids long. V lost 2 bases, J lost 0 bases, and 9 bases lay in between. The germline V gene encodes CDR1 SGHRS and CDR2 YFSETQ. CDR3 in amino acids: CASSFTESSYNEQFF. The CDR3 DNA follows: TGCGCCAGCAGCTTCACGGAAAGCTCCTACAATGAGCAGTTCTTC.

This chain joins TRBV18 and TRBJ2-7; maybe TRBD1 (6 bases). Per the germline V gene, CDR1 is KGHSH and CDR2 is LQKENI. The V end lost 3 bases, the J end lost 0 bases, and 9 bases lay between the germline ends. The CDR3 consists of 14 residues. As DNA, the CDR3 is TGTGCCAGCTCACCGACAGGTCACTCCTACGAGCAGTACTTC. It encodes CASSPTGHSYEQYF.

The chain joins TRBV7-2 to TRBJ2-1, with 7 nucleotides matching TRBD1. V trimming: 5 bases; J trimming: 0 bases; junction bases outside the gene matches: 4. The CDR3 spans 15 residues. Germline CDR1 SGHTA, CDR2 FQGNSA. The CDR3 protein is CASSPGQLSYNEQFF. CDR3 in DNA: TGTGCCAGCAGCCCGGGACAGCTCTCCTACAATGAGCAGTTCTTC.

V and J are TRBV2 and TRBJ2-7; the D is unclear. With 5 bases removed from V and 2 bases from J, the gap between germline ends came to 7 bases. This CDR3 is 12 amino acids long. Germline lookup yields CDR1 SNHLY and CDR2 FYNNEI. In nucleotides, the CDR3 is TGTGCCAGCAGTCGTGGGCCCTACGAGCAGTACTTC. Translating gives CASSRGPYEQYF. Based on the CDR3 plus reference TRBV2 and TRBJ2-7, the full variable domain is EPEVTQTPSHQVTQMGQEVILRCVPISNHLYFYWYRQILGQKVEFLVSFYNNEISEKSEIFDDQFSVERPDGSNFTLKIRSTKLEDSAMYFCASSRGPYEQYFGPGTRLTVT.

The V and J genes are TRBV2 and TRBJ2-2; 8 bases are shared with TRBD1. This CDR3 contains 15 residues. V was pared by 4 bases and J by 3 bases, with 4 bases of the junction left unmatched. The germline V gene encodes CDR1 SNHLY and CDR2 FYNNEI. As DNA, the CDR3 is TGTGCCAGCAGTGTGACAGGGGAGGACACCGGGGAGCTGTTTTTT. Protein product: CASSVTGEDTGELFF.

This clone came up a few times. V and J are TRBV9 and TRBJ2-5; TRBD2 agrees at 11 bases. V shed 3 bases and J 5 bases; nucleotides not matched to a gene: 6. Germline V CDR1 and CDR2: SGDLS, YYNGEE. The CDR3 totals 15 residues. The CDR3 nucleotides are TGTGCCAGCAGCGCCACTAGCGGGAGTCTTGAGACCCAGTACTTC. Protein: CASSATSGSLETQYF.

The chain joins TRBV28 to TRBJ2-7, with no clear D. This CDR3 region has 15 residues. Germline values: CDR1 MDHEN, CDR2 SYDVKM. Trimming cost V 6 bases and J 2 bases, with 17 bases left between them. The CDR3 protein is CASSANRIPPYEQYF. Here the CDR3 DNA reads TGTGCCAGCAGCGCGAACCGTATCCCCCCCTACGAGCAGTACTTC.

The V and J genes are TRBV29-1 and TRBJ1-1; 7 positions match TRBD1. The germline gives CDR1 SQVTM, CDR2 ANQGSEA. V was clipped by 4 bases and J by 5 bases; unmatched bases: 7. CDR3 length equals 13 residues. The DNA for the CDR3 is TGCAGCGTTGTGAGGGGGCGTGTAACTGAAGCTTTCTTT. Protein: CSVVRGRVTEAFF.

V usage is TRBV6-5 and J usage is TRBJ2-7; D is undetermined. Germline V lookup: CDR1 MNHEY, CDR2 SVGAGI. The CDR3 totals 13 residues. The ends were cut back, 4 bases at V and 9 bases at J, with 16 bases in the middle. CDR3 amino acids: CASSSGGRVSQYF. The CDR3 DNA sequence: TGTGCCAGCAGTTCAGGCGGACGGGTCTCGCAGTACTTC.

The J gene is TRBJ2-3, the V gene TRBV7-2; a possible D gene is TRBD2 (5 bases). This CDR3 region has 16 residues. V gave up 4 bases and J gave up 2 bases, with 16 bases separating them. The germline V gene encodes CDR1 SGHTA and CDR2 FQGNSA. The CDR3 here is CASSSMSGFSTDTQYF. As DNA, the CDR3 is TGTGCCAGCAGCTCAATGAGCGGATTTTCCACAGATACGCAGTATTTT.

The CDR3 here is CASSQTDRGLPYEQYF. The CDR3 nucleotides are TGTGCCAGTAGTCAAACGGACAGGGGGCTCCCCTACGAGCAGTACTTC. This rearrangement joins TRBV19 to TRBJ2-7, with 11 bases lining up with TRBD1. The CDR3 length is 16 residues. V was clipped by 5 bases and J by 2 bases; unmatched bases: 8. Germline CDR1 LNHDA, CDR2 SQIVND (reference sequence).

The V and J genes are TRBV18 and TRBJ1-2; 7 nucleotides match TRBD1. CDR3 length equals 16 residues. From germline, CDR1 is KGHSH and CDR2 LQKENI. V trimming: 4 bases; J trimming: 8 bases; junction bases outside the gene matches: 16. CDR3 nucleotide sequence: TGTGCCAGCTCACGTCCGAATATTCCAGGGGGGGAAGGCTACACCTTC. Protein product: CASSRPNIPGGEGYTF.

This clone has only a few counts. The chain has TRBV29-1 and TRBJ1-1; D gene uncertain. The CDR3 runs 11 residues. In germline, CDR1 is SQVTM, CDR2 ANQGSEA. With 3 bases removed from V and 1 base from J, the gap between germline ends came to 3 bases. CDR3 in amino acids: CSVDGNTEAFF. The DNA of the CDR3 is TGCAGCGTTGACGGGAACACTGAAGCTTTCTTT.

The chain couples TRBV19 to TRBJ2-1, with D possibly being TRBD1 or TRBD2 (5 bases each). V shed 1 base and J shed 5 bases, with 6 bases lying between them. From germline, CDR1 is LNHDA and CDR2 SQIVND (reference sequence). CDR3 length: 13 residues. The CDR3 sequence is CASSIGGNNEQFF. In nucleotides, the CDR3 is TGTGCCAGTAGTATAGGGGGGAACAATGAGCAGTTCTTC.

This chain uses TRBV28 with TRBJ2-4; 7 bases line up with TRBD2. With 4 bases clipped from V and 2 bases from J, the junction kept 17 bases outside the gene matches. CDR3 size: 19 residues. The germline V gene encodes CDR1 MDHEN and CDR2 SYDVKM. The chain's CDR3 is CASSSPAPLGRVSKNIQYF. The CDR3 DNA is TGTGCCAGCAGTTCCCCGGCTCCCTTAGGGAGGGTGTCCAAAAACATTCAGTACTTC.

This clone came up a few times. This chain uses TRBV12-5 with TRBJ2-1; D unresolved. With 5 bases removed from V and 0 bases from J, the gap between germline ends came to 11 bases. The germline gives CDR1 LGHNT, CDR2 FRNRAP. This CDR3 region has 15 residues. CDR3 protein: CASGLGLVSYNEQFF. For the CDR3, the DNA is TGTGCTAGTGGTCTCGGGCTAGTCTCCTACAATGAGCAGTTCTTC.

The CDR3 reads CASSQGTLGRDTQYF. As DNA, the CDR3 is TGTGCCAGCAGCCAGGGGACTCTGGGCCGAGATACGCAGTATTTT. This chain connects TRBV6-6 to TRBJ2-3; TRBD1 or TRBD2 may be the D gene (6 bases each). The CDR3 has 15 amino acids. Trimming shortened V by 6 bases and J by 5 bases, and 18 bases separated the two germline ends. Germline values: CDR1 MNHNY, CDR2 SVGAGI (reference sequence).

The chain joins TRBV11-1 to TRBJ2-1; D is tentatively TRBD1 or TRBD2 (6 bases each). CDR3 length: 16 amino acids. Between the trimmed V and J ends, which lost 6 bases and 7 bases, there was a span of 22 bases. The germline V gene has CDR1 SGHAT and CDR2 FQDESV (reference sequence). The CDR3 is CASSHEGGSGVNEQFF. For the CDR3, the DNA is TGTGCCAGCAGTCACGAAGGGGGGAGTGGAGTGAATGAGCAGTTCTTC.

As for this clone: The junction and the germline gene differ at one end; a read error may be behind it. The chain employs TRBV19 and TRBJ1-5; the D gene is possibly TRBD1 (5 bases). The germline CDR1 and CDR2 sequences are LNHDA and SQIVND (reference sequence). The CDR3 loop spans 16 amino acids. The CDR3 protein is CASSLEGADSNQPQHF. CDR3 sequence (DNA): TGTGCCAGTAGTCTAGAAGGGGCAGATAGCAATCAGCCCCAGCATTTT.

The chain joins TRBV6-5 to TRBJ2-2, with D unresolved. V was shortened by 6 bases and J by 4 bases, with 6 bases between the two germline ends. This CDR3 is built from 12 residues. CDR1 is MNHEY, CDR2 SVGAGI, per germline. The CDR3 here is CASRRLTGELFF. Written as DNA, the CDR3 is TGTGCCAGCAGAAGGCTCACCGGGGAGCTGTTTTTT.

The chain is built from TRBV7-8 and TRBJ2-7, with unresolved D. Germline V gene data show CDR1 as SGHVS and CDR2 as FQNEAQ. CDR3 size: 12 residues. Trimming cost V 2 bases and J 4 bases, with 6 bases left between them. This chain's CDR3 is CASSLRGYEQYF. The CDR3 region has the DNA TGTGCCAGCAGCTTAAGAGGTTACGAGCAGTACTTC.

The chain uses TRBV7-3 and TRBJ2-5; no firm D call. Germline-derived CDR1 and CDR2 are SGHTA and FQGTGA. V lost 1 base and J lost 2, with 5 bases in between. The CDR3 contains 13 residues. CDR3 nucleotides: TGTGCCAGCAGCTTAATCAATCAAGAGACCCAGTACTTC. It yields the protein CASSLINQETQYF.

The V gene is TRBV27, the J gene TRBJ2-1; D remains ambiguous. This CDR3 is 14 amino acids long. V shed 6 bases and J shed 0 bases, with 9 bases lying between them. CDR1 is MNHEY and CDR2 is SMNVEV in the germline V gene (reference sequence). The CDR3 nucleotides are TGTGCCAGCAGCCCAAGGAGCTCCTACAATGAGCAGTTCTTC. Translated, it gives CASSPRSSYNEQFF.

This chain links TRBV7-3 with TRBJ1-1; no clear D. Germline V gives CDR1 SGHTA, CDR2 FQGTGA. V lost 1 base to trimming and J lost 5 bases, with 11 bases between them. The CDR3 is made up of 14 amino acids. The chain's CDR3 is CASSLKGSGTEAFF. The CDR3 DNA follows: TGTGCCAGCAGCTTAAAGGGAAGTGGGACTGAAGCTTTCTTT.

The chain has TRBV28 and TRBJ2-7; 8 nucleotides line up with TRBD2. Germline V gene data show CDR1 as MDHEN and CDR2 as SYDVKM. V shed 6 bases, J shed 3 bases, and the junction held 7 bases outside the gene matches. The CDR3 contains 14 residues. The DNA for the CDR3 is TGTGCCAGCAGACCACTAGCGGACTACTACGAGCAGTACTTC. Translated, it gives CASRPLADYYEQYF.

The chain recombines TRBV28 with TRBJ2-2, with 8 positions matching TRBD1. V trimming: 2 bases; J trimming: 7 bases; junction bases outside the gene matches: 9. Germline V gene data show CDR1 as MDHEN and CDR2 as SYDVKM. The CDR3 contains 16 residues. The CDR3 nucleotides are TGTGCCAGCAGTTTACGCGGCAGGGGGCTGGTCGGGGAGCTGTTTTTT. Residues: CASSLRGRGLVGELFF.

The V and J genes are TRBV7-3 and TRBJ2-3; 12 bases line up with TRBD1. Looked up from germline, CDR1 is SGHTA and CDR2 is FQGTGA. With 5 bases clipped from V and 3 bases from J, the junction kept 6 bases outside the gene matches. The CDR3 sequence is 16 residues long. CDR3 sequence: CASSLGQGAVTDTQYF. The CDR3 coding sequence is TGTGCCAGCAGCCTGGGACAGGGGGCAGTTACAGATACGCAGTATTTT.

This clone was seen only once. This chain uses TRBV7-2 with TRBJ2-1, with 9 bases fitting TRBD2. Looked up from germline, CDR1 is SGHTA and CDR2 is FQGNSA. The CDR3 is made up of 12 amino acids. The ends lost 8 bases at V and 10 bases at J; junction bases unmatched: 6. CDR3 sequence: CASDSSGNEQFF. In nucleotides, the CDR3 is TGTGCCAGCGACTCTAGCGGGAACGAGCAGTTCTTC.